The clone carrying this TCR beta chain was seen ten or more times. This record belongs to a study of response to subunit inactivated influenza vaccine. TCRdb re-called the RT-PCR reads with MiXCR, one entry per CDR3 protein. The sample gives a few hundred thousand distinct CDR3 sequences, 10% to 12% of which show up once; 9.5% to 11% is in the top ten. This CDR3 is 20 amino acids long. Unmatched junction bases numbered 13, after V lost 3 bases and J lost 4 bases. CDR1 and CDR2 (germline): MNHEY, SMNVEV (reference sequence). The data were also submitted as part of a second study, on T cells expressing NK-cell markers. That paper adds: TCR beta cDNA was made by 5'RACE template switching with UMIs.

This chain joins TRBV27 and TRBJ2-6, with TRBD2 matching 12 bases. The receptor's source is a man in his forties or fifties who received an inactivated influenza vaccine. The source was PBMCs from blood, collected on the day of vaccination. CDR3 sequence: CASSLTRLTSGSTGANVLTF. CDR3 DNA sequence: TGTGCCAGCAGTTTGACCAGGCTGACTAGCGGGAGTACAGGGGCCAACGTCCTGACTTTC.